This T cell receptor beta chain was found in a study of blood T cell repertoires in COVID-19 (dated by TCRdb to about 2020). About the full investigation: Samples covering the acute and convalescent phases of COVID-19 were provided by collaborators in the United States, Italy and Spain. The prospective study material was composed of cDNA or gDNA derived from T cells, B-cell-depleted T cells, or PBMCs. Subjects who had been exposed to COVID-19, were actively infected with it, or had recovered from it provided the deeply sampled blood TCRbeta repertoires that made up the dataset. A freely available public database, intended as a resource for researchers studying the immune response to SARS-CoV-2, is where the repertoires were released. Samples were obtained from the ongoing ImmuneRACE study (first 160 participants) and from approximately 1,200 subjects provided by 6 global collaborators. Sample metadata almost always included a de-identified subject ID, COVID-19 status, age in years and sex. HLA class I and class II types, where available, came from metadata supplied by the sample provider rather than from assay-based typing.

CDR1 SGHRS and CDR2 YFSETQ were looked up in the germline V gene. Trimming costs V 6 bases and J 2 bases, and their ends lie 9 bases apart. From the cysteine through the phenylalanine, the CDR3 covers 13 amino acids. The CDR3 DNA has 39 bases and is translated from base 1. In regard to this clone: Its antigen remains undetermined. Per-nucleotide qualities are absent, and no much larger clonotype sits a single base away.

The immunoSEQ Assay, a bias-controlled multiplex PCR, was used to amplify TCRbeta CDR3 regions from genomic DNA. The authors' analysis ran thus. Within the assay, amplification of reference gene primers was used to estimate how many nucleated cells each sample contained. Sequence reads were collapsed and filtered to measure the absolute abundance of every unique TCRbeta CDR3 rearrangement. For each sample, productive Simpson clonality was calculated by taking the square root of Simpson's diversity index across productive rearrangements. TCRdb holds this immuneACCESS table with in-frame rearrangements only. Some clones are missing; in checked studies, unresolved V genes explain under half, and the rest has no known cause. Clone size and the V and J calls come from that table; the DNA yielded D and trimming. The sample table lists about 340,000 clones, 80% to 90% of them with a count of one. 6% to 7% of the sample goes to the ten largest clones.

In Seattle, one collaborating source enrolled patients while the infection was active and tracked those patients longitudinally over the course of disease. Whole blood was collected in K2EDTA tubes by collaborating institutions according to the institutions' own protocols. Collaborator samples were shipped for TCRbeta analysis as frozen whole blood, isolated PBMCs, or DNA extracted from either sample type. Results the study describes overall, beyond this receptor: The amount of clinical and demographic metadata varied by source and participant and was provided uncurated.

In this chain, TRBV5-1 is recombined with TRBJ2-1; D gene: possibly TRBD1, on 5 matching bases. This receptor was taken from a woman aged 45-59 years with COVID-19, enrolled during active disease. The specimen sequenced was peripheral blood. The CDR3 here reads CASTSQAYNEQFF. The bases are TGCGCCAGCACATCACAGGCCTACAATGAGCAGTTCTTC.